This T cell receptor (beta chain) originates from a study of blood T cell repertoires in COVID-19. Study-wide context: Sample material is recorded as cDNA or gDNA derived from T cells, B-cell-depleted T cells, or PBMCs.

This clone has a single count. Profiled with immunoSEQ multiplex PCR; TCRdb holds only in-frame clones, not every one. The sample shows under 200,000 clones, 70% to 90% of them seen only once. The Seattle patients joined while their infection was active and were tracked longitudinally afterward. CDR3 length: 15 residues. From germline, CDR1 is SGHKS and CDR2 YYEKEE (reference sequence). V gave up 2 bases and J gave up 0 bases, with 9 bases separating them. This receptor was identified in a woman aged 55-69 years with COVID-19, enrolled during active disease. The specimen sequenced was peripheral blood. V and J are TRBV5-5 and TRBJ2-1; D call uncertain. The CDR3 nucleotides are TGTGCCAGCAGCTTTGCCGTTAGCTCCTACAATGAGCAGTTCTTC. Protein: CASSFAVSSYNEQFF.